This TCR beta chain was recorded in a study of blood T cell repertoires in COVID-19. Study as a whole: Samples came from the United States, Italy and Spain, spanning acute and convalescent COVID-19.

The V and J ends lost 6 bases and 0 bases respectively, with 15 bases between them. Germline values: CDR1 SGDLS, CDR2 YYNGEE. This CDR3 comprises 16 residues. Produced via immunoSEQ multiplex PCR; TCRdb's table is partial and in-frame only. The table includes 73,000 or so clones, more than 85% detected once. This chain links TRBV9 with TRBJ2-2; no clear D gene. Input material: peripheral blood. This clonotype originated in a human donor with active COVID-19. The donor label of this sample is uncertain. The CDR3 loop is CASTMWAGPNTGELFF. The CDR3 region has the DNA TGTGCCAGCACCATGTGGGCAGGTCCGAACACCGGGGAGCTGTTTTTT.